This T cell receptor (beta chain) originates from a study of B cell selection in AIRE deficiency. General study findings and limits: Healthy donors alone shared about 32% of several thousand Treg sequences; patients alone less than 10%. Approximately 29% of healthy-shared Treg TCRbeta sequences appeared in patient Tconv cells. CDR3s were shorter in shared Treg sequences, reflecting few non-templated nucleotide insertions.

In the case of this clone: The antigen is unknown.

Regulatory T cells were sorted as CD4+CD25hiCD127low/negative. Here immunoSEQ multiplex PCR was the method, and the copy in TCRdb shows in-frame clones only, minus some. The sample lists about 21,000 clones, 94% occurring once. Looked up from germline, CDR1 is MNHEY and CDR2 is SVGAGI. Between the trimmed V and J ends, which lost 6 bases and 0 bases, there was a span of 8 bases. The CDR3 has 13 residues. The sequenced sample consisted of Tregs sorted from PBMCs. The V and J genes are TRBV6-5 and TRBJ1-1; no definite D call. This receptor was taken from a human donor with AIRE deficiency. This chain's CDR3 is CASSRALNTEAFF. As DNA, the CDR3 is TGTGCCAGCAGCCGGGCCTTGAACACTGAAGCTTTCTTT.